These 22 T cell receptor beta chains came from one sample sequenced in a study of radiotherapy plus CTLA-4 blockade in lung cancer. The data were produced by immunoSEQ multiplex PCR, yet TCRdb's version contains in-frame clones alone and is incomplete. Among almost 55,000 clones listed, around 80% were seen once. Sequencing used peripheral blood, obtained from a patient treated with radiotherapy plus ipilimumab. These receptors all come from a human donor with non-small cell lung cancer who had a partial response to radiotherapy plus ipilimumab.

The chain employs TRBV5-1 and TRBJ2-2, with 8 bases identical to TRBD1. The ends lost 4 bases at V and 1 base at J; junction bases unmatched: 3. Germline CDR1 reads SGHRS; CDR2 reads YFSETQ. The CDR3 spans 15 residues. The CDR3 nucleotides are TGCGCCAGCAGCGGGGACAGGCGGAACACCGGGGAGCTGTTTTTT. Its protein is CASSGDRRNTGELFF.

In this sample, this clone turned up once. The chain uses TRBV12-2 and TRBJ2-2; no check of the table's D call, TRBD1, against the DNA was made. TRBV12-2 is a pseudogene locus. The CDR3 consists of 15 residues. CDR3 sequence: CASRPDSYHTGELFF. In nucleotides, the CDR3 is TGTGCAAGTCGCCCAGACAGTTATCATACCGGGGAGCTGTTTTTT.

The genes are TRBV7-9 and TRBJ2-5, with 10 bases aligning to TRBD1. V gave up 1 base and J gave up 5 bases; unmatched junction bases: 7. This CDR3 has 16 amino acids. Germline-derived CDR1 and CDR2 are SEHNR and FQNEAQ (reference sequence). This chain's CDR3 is CASSLERQGAGETQYF. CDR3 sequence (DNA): TGTGCCAGCAGCTTAGAGCGACAGGGGGCAGGGGAGACCCAGTACTTC.

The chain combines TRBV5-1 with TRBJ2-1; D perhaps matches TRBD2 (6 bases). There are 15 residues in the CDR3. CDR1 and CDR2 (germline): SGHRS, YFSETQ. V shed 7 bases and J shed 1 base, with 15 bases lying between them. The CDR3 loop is CASYHGGSSYNEQFF. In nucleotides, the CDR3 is TGCGCCAGCTACCATGGAGGGTCGTCCTACAATGAGCAGTTCTTC.

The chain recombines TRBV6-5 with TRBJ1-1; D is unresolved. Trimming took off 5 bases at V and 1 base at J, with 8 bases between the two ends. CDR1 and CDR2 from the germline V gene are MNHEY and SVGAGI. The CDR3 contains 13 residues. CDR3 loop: CASSPRENTEAFF. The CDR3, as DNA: TGTGCCAGCAGTCCCCGAGAGAACACTGAAGCTTTCTTT.

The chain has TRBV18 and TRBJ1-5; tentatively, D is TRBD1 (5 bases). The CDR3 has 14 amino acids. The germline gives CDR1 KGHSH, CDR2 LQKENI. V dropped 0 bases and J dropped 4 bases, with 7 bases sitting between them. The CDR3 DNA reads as TGTGCCAGCTCACCACCTGGGGCTAATCAGCCCCAGCATTTT. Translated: CASSPPGANQPQHF.

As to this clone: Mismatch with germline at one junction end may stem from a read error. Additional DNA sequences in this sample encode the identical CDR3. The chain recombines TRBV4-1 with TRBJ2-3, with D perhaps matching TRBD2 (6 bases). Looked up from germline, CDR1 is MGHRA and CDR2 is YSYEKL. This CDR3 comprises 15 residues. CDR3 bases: TGCGCCAGCAGTCAAGATCAACTAGCCACAGATACGCAGTATTTT. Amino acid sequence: CASSQDQLATDTQYF.

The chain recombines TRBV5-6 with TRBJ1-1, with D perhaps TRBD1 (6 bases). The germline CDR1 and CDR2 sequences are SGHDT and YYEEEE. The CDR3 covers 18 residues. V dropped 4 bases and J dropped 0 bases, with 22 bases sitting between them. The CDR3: CASSPMWGARGLNTEAFF. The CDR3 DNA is TGTGCCAGCAGCCCTATGTGGGGGGCGCGGGGGTTGAACACTGAAGCTTTCTTT.

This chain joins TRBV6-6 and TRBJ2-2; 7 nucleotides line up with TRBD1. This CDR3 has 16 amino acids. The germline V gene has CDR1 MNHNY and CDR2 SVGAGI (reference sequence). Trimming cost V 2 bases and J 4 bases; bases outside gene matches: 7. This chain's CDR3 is CASSYPGQASTGELFF. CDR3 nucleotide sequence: TGTGCCAGCAGTTACCCCGGACAGGCAAGCACCGGGGAGCTGTTTTTT.

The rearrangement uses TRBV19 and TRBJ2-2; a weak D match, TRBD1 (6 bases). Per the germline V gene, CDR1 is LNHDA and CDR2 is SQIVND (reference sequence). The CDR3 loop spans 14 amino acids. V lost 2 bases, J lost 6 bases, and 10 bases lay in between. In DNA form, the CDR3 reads TGTGCCAGTAGTATATCCAGGGGCGCCGGGGAGCTGTTTTTT. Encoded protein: CASSISRGAGELFF.

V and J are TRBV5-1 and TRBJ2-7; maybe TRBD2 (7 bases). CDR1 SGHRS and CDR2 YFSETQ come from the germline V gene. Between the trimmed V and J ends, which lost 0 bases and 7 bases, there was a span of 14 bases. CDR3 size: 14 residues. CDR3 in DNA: TGCGCCAGCAGCTTGGAGGGGGGGAAGGGGGAGCAGTACTTC. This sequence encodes CASSLEGGKGEQYF.

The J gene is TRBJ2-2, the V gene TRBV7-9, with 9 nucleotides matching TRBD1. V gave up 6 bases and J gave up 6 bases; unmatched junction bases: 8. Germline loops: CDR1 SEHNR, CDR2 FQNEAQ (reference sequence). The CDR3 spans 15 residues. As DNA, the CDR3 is TGTGCCAGCAGTTACCGGGACAGGGCGTCCGGGGAGCTGTTTTTT. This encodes CASSYRDRASGELFF.

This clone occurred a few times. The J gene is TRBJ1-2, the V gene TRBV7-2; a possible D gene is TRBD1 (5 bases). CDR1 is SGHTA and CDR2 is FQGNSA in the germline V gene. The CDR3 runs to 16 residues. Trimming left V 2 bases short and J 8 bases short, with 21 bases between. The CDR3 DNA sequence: TGTGCCAGCAGCTTACTCCTCAATTCCCCAGGGTACGGCTACACCTTC. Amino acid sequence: CASSLLLNSPGYGYTF. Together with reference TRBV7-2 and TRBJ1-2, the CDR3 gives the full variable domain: GAGVSQSPSNKVTEKGKDVELRCDPISGHTALYWYRQSLGQGLEFLIYFQGNSAPDKSGLPSDRFSAERTGGSVSTLTIQRTQQEDSAVYLCASSLLLNSPGYGYTFGSGTRLTVV.

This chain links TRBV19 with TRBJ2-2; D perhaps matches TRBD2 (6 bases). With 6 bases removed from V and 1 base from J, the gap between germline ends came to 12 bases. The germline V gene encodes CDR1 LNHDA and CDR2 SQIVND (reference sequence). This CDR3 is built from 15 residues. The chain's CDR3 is CASRAGGGNTGELFF. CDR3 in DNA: TGTGCCAGTAGGGCCGGGGGAGGGAACACCGGGGAGCTGTTTTTT.

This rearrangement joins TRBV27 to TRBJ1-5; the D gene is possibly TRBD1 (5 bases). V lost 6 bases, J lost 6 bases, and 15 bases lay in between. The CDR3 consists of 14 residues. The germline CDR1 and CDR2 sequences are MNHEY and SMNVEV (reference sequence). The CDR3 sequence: CASRGRTRAQPQHF. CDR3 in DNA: TGTGCCAGCAGAGGACGGACAAGGGCTCAGCCCCAGCATTTT.

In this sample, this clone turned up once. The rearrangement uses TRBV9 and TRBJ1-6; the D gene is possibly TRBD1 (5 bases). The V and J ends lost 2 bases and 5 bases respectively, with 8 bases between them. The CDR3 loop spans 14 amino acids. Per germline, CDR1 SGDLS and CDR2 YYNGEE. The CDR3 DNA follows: TGTGCCAGCAGCGTTGACAGCAATAATTCACCCCTCCACTTT. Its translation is CASSVDSNNSPLHF.

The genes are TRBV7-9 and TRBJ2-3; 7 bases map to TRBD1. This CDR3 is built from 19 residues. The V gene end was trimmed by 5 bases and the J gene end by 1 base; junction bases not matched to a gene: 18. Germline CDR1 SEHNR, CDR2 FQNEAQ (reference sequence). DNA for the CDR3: TGTGCCAGCAGCCCTGGGCGTTTGGACAGGCCTTTTGGCACAGATACGCAGTATTTT. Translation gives CASSPGRLDRPFGTDTQYF.

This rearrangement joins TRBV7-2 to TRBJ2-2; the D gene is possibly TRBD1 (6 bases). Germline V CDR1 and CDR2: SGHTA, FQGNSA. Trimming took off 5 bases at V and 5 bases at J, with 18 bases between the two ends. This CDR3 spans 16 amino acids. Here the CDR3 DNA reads TGTGCCAGCAGCCACGGGGCAGGGGCCCTTACCGGGGAGCTGTTTTTT. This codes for CASSHGAGALTGELFF.

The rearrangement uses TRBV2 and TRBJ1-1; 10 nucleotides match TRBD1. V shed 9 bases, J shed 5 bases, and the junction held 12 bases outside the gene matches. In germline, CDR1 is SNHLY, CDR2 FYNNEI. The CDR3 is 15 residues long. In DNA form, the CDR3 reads TGTGCCAGTCAGGGCGAGACAGGGGGCCGGACTGAAGCTTTCTTT. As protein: CASQGETGGRTEAFF.

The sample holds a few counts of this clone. CDR3 loop: CASSPGTGVVEQYF. CDR3 nucleotides: TGTGCCAGCTCACCGGGGACAGGGGTTGTCGAGCAGTACTTC. J is TRBJ2-7 and V is TRBV18; TRBD1 agrees at 10 bases. There are 14 residues in the CDR3. The junction had 5 bases not matched to a gene; V was cut back by 3 bases and J by 6 bases. Germline V gene lookup returns CDR1 KGHSH and CDR2 LQKENI.

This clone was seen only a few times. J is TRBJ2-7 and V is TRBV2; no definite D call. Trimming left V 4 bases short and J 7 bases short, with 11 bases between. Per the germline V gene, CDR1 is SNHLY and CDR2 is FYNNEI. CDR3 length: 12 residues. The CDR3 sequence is CASSGPQREQYF. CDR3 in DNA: TGTGCCAGCAGTGGCCCCCAGAGGGAGCAGTACTTC.

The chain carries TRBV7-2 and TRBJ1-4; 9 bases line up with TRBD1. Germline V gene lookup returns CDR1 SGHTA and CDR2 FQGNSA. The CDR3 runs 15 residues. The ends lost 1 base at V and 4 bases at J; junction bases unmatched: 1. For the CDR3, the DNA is TGTGCCAGCAGCTTAGGGGACAGGGATAATGAAAAACTGTTTTTT. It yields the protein CASSLGDRDNEKLFF.